This note documents a single TCR beta chain sequence. Antigen: not known. The data stem from a study of cytotoxic CD8 clonotypes in ibrutinib-treated CLL. Study overall: Response was recorded as partial in roughly 24 patients and complete in 2; at median about 6 years, approximately 15 remained remitted and approximately twelve had progressed. On average, each sample had about 250,000 productive templates and 96,000 or so productive rearrangements. Study-wide findings and caveats: Sustained-remission and progressing patients had different sampling times.

Deep sequencing aimed at 1 in 200,000 to 1 in 1 million T cells' resolution. Libraries were prepared by immunoSEQ multiplex PCR; TCRdb keeps only in-frame clonotypes and omits some of them. The sample consists of some 310,000 clones, 80% of them appearing once. This CDR3 comprises 14 residues. Germline CDR1 and CDR2: LNHDA and SQIVND (reference sequence). Trimming stripped 2 bases from V and 1 base from J, with 8 bases between. The starting material was PBMCs, obtained before ibrutinib treatment. The origin of this receptor is a human donor with chronic lymphocytic leukemia. The gene calls are TRBV19 and TRBJ2-5; D is possibly TRBD1 or TRBD2 (5 bases each). CDR3 bases: TGTGCCAGTAGTATACGGGGCCCCCAAGAGACCCAGTACTTC. Protein: CASSIRGPQETQYF.